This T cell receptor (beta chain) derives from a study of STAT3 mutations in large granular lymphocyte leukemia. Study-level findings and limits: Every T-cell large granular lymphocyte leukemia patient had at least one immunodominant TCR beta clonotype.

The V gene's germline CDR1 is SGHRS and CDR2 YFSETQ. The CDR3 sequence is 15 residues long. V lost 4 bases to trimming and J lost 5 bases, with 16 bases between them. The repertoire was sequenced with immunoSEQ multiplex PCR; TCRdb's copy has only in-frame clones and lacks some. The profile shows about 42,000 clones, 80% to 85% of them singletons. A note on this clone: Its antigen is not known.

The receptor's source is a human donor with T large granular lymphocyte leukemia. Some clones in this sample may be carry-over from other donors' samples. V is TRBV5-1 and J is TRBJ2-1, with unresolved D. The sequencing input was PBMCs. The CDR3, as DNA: TGCGCCAGCAGCGGTGCCTCAAGATATAACAATGAGCAGTTCTTC. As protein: CASSGASRYNNEQFF. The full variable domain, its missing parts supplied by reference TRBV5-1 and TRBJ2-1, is KAGVTQTPRYLIKTRGQQVTLSCSPISGHRSVSWYQQTPGQGLQFLFEYFSETQRNKGNFPGRFSGRQFSNSRSEMNVSTLELGDSALYLCASSGASRYNNEQFFGPGTRLTVL.